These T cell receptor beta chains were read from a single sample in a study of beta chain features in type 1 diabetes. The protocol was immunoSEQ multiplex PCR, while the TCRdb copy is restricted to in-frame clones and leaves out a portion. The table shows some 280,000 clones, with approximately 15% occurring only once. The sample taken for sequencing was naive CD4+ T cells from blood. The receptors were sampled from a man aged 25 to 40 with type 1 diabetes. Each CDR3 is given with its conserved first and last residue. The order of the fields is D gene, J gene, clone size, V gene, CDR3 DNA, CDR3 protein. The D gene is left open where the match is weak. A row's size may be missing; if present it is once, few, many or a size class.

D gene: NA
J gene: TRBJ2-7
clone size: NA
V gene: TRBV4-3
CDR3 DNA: TGCGCCAGCAGCCAGGAGACCGGGGGACGCGAGCAGTACTTC
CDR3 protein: CASSQETGGREQYF

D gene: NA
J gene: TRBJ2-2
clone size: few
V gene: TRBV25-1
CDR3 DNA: TGTGCCAGCAGTGAATACGGAGGGAGTGTTGGCACCGGGGAGCTGTTTTTT
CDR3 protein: CASSEYGGSVGTGELFF

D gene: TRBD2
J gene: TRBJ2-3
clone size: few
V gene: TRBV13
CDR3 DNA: TGTGCCAGCAGCTTTAGCGGGAGAGCAGATACGCAGTATTTT
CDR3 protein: CASSFSGRADTQYF

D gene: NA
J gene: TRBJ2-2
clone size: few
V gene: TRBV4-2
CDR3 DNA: TGTGCCAGCAGCCAGACTGACACCGGGGAGCTGTTTTTT
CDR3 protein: CASSQTDTGELFF

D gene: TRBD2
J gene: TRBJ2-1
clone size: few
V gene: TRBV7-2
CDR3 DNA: TGTGCCAGCAGCGACCGGACTAGATTTGAGCAGTTCTTC
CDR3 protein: CASSDRTRFEQFF

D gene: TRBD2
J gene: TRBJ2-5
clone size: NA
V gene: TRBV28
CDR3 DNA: TGTGCCAGCAGTTCGGGACTAACGTTGGGGACCCAGTACTTC
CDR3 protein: CASSSGLTLGTQYF

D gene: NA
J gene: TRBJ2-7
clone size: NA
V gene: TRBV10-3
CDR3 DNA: TGTGCCATCAGTGAGGCCGGGCTGGGACAAGTCCATAGCTCCTACGAGCAGTACTTC
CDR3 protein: CAISEAGLGQVHSSYEQYF

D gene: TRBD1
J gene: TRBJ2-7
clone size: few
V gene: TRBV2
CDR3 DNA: TGTGCCAGCAGTGCGGACAGGGGGATTTACGAGCAGTACTTC
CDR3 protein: CASSADRGIYEQYF

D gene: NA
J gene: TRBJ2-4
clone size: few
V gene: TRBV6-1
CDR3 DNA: TGTGCCAGCAGTGTGATCGAGAGGGACATTCAGTACTTC
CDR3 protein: CASSVIERDIQYF

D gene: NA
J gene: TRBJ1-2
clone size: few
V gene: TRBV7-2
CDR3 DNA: TGTGCCAGCAGCTTATTGGGTCCGCCCTCAGGGTTGTGGGATGGCTACACCTTC
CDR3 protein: CASSLLGPPSGLWDGYTF

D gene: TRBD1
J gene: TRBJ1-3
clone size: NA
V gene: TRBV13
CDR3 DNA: TGTGCCAGCAGCCCCGGACAGGGGACAGGCTCTGGAAACACCATATATTTT
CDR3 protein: CASSPGQGTGSGNTIYF

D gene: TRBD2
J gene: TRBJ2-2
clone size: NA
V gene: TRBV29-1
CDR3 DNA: TGCAGCGTTGTCATTAGCGGGAGGCCCGCCGGGGAGCTGTTTTTT
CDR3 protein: CSVVISGRPAGELFF

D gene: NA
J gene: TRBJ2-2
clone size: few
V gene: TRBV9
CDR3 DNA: TGTGCCAGCAGCGTAGGGGCTAGCCAGACCGGGGAGCTGTTTTTT
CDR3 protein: CASSVGASQTGELFF

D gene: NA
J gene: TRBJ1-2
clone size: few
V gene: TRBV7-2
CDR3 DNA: TGTGCCAGCATTGAGAGGGCAGGACCCTATGGCTACACCTTC
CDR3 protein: CASIERAGPYGYTF

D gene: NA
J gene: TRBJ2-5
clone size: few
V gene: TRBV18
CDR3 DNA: TGTGCCAGCTCACCGCGGGTTCAAGAGACCCAGTACTTC
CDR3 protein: CASSPRVQETQYF

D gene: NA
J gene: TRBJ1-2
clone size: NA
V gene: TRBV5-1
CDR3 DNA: TGCGCCAGCAGCGTGATCAGTGGCTCCTATGGCTACACCTTC
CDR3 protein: CASSVISGSYGYTF

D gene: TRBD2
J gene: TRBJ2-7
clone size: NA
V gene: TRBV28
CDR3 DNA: TGTGCCAGCAGTAATAGCGGGATCTACGAGCAGTACTTC
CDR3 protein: CASSNSGIYEQYF

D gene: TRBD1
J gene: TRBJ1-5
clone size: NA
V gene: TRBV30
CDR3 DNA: TGTGCCTGGGGGGACAGCCATAATCAGCCCCAGCATTTT
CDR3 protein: CAWGDSHNQPQHF

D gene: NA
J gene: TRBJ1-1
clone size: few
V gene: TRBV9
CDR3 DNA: TGTGCCAGCAGCGTAGGAGACAGTTTGAACACTGAAGCTTTCTTT
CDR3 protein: CASSVGDSLNTEAFF

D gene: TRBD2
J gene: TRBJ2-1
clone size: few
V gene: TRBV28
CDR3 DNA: TGTGCCAGCAGTTTGGCGGGGGGCAATGAGCAGTTCTTC
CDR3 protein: CASSLAGGNEQFF

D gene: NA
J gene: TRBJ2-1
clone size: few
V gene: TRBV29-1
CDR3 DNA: TGCAGCGTTGAGAGTAGCTCTGTCTACAATGAGCAGTTCTTC
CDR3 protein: CSVESSSVYNEQFF

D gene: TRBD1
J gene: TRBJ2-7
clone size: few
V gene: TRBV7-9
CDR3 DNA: TGTGCCAGCAGCTTAGCGGGACAGTCCTACGAGCAGTACTTC
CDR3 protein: CASSLAGQSYEQYF

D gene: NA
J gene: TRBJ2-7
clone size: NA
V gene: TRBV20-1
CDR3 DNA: TGCAGTGGCGTCAGGGGGGACGAGCAGTACTTC
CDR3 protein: CSGVRGDEQYF

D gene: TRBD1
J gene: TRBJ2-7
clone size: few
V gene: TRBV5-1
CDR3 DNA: TGCGCCAGCAGCTTGGGACCACAGACAGGGACCCACGAGCAGTACTTC
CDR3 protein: CASSLGPQTGTHEQYF

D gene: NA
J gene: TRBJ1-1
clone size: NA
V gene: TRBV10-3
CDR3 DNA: TGTGCCATCAGCGGGCGGGGGCAGCCAACTGAGGAAGCTTTCTTT
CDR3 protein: CAISGRGQPTEEAFF

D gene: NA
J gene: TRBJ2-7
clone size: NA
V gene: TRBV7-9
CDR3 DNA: TGTGCCAGCAGCTTAGATACTTCCTACGAGCAGTACTTC
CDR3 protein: CASSLDTSYEQYF

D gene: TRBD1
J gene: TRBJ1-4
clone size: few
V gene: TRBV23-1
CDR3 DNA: TGCGCCAGCAGTCAGTCCCTCGGGACAGCTGCAACTAATGAAAAACTGTTTTTT
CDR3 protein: CASSQSLGTAATNEKLFF

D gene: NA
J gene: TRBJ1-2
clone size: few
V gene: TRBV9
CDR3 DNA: TGTGCCAGCAGCGTAGGGGTGGGCGCCTTCTATGGCTACACCTTC
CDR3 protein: CASSVGVGAFYGYTF

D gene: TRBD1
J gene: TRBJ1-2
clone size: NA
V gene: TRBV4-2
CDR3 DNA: TGTGCCAGCAGCCAACCCGGGACAGGGCCGGGTGGCTACACCTTC
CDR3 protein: CASSQPGTGPGGYTF

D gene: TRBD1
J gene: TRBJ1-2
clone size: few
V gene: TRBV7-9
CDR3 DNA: TGTGCCAGCAGCACCCGGGACAGCGGGTACTATGGCTACACCTTC
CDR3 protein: CASSTRDSGYYGYTF

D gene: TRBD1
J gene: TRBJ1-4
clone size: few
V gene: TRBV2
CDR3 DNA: TGTGCCAGCAGTTCCGGGACAGGGCAGGAAAAACTGTTTTTT
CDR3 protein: CASSSGTGQEKLFF

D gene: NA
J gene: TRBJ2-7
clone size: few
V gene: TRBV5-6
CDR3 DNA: TGTGCCAGCAGCTTTCGACAGCCCTACGAGCAGTACTTC
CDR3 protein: CASSFRQPYEQYF

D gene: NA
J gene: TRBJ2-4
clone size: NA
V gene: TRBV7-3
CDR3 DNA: TGTGCCAGCAGTGTAGACTCTTCCGTTCCCCAGTACTTC
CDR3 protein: CASSVDSSVPQYF

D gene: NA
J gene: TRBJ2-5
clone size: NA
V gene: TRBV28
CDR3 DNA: TGTGCCAGCGGACCGGACAGAAAGACCCAGTACTTC
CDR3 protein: CASGPDRKTQYF

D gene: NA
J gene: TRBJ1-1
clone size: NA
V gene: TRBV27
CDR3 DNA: TGTGCCAGCAGAAGTTTGGGGGGGCCAATTTTGAACACTGAAGCTTTCTTT
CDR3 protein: CASRSLGGPILNTEAFF

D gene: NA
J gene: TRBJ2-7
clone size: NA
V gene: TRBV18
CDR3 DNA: TGTGCCAGCTCACCACCCTCGTCAGGGGGGCACGAGCAGTACTTC
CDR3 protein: CASSPPSSGGHEQYF

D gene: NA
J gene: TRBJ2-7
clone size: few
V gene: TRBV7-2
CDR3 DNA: TGTGCCAGCAGCTTAGGTCGGAGCTACGAGCAGTACTTC
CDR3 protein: CASSLGRSYEQYF